This T cell receptor beta chain originates from a study of T cell responses to AZD1222 COVID-19 vaccine. Overall study: Pooling covered second doses at about 4 or about 12 weeks. Study findings and constraints: Spike-specific TCRs gained breadth and depth after people received two AZD1222 doses.

The CDR3 runs to 12 residues. V was clipped by 2 bases and J by 6 bases, with 7 bases between them. Germline V gene lookup returns CDR1 SNHLY and CDR2 FYNNEI. Regarding this clone: Its antigen is undetermined.

Only in-frame clones appear in the TCRdb table, and some are missing; sequencing was by immunoSEQ multiplex PCR. The sample includes under 130,000 clones, around 90% of them seen just once. This clonotype originated in an adult in good health. The rearrangement uses TRBV2 and TRBJ1-2; D gene ambiguous. Material: peripheral blood, obtained on day 0 of AZD1222 vaccination. CDR3 nucleotides: TGTGCCAGCAGTGAATTGGTCGATGGCTACACCTTC. Its protein is CASSELVDGYTF.